This T cell receptor beta chain was profiled in a study of CD8 T cell repertoires and HIV-1 epitope variants (TCRdb year 2020). About the full investigation: In separate culture wells, T cells were stimulated with each of twenty-five peptides that represented autologous and known Gag and Nef epitope variants. Control conditions included a CMV, EBV and flu peptide pool, the Ebola AY9 epitope as negative control, and a no-peptide well. The epitopes tested were three Gag epitope families plus Nef HW9 and YT9. Using the EasySep Human T Cell Enrichment Kit, T cells were enriched and then co-cultured with an equal number of autologous T cell-negative cells acting as antigen-presenting cells. Cultures ran for 9 to 11 days in IMDM with gentamicin, with half-media changes on days 3 and 7 adding IL-2, IL-7 and IL-15. A 1M T cell aliquot was kept as an uncultured baseline condition, separate from the 80 or so T cell cultures. A total of 75 to 100 T cell cultures were run, with each culture condition done in triplicate except for one peptide, which was done in duplicate. General study outcomes and caveats: Roughly 5 clonotypes recognized the Nef KF9 family and one clonotype recognized the HW9 family, while no responses were seen to the TAALDMSHF plasma variant. Only TCR beta chains were identified by the assay, and proliferation to antigen, not T cell function or cytokine profile, was indicated. About ten antigen-specific TCR beta clonotypes were identified, of which about 6 appeared to be cross-reactive for autologous or known escape epitope variants.

The EasySep Human CD8+ T Cell Enrichment Kit was used on day 10 to isolate CD8+ T cells from every culture. In the case of this clone: Which antigen it targets is not known. Base qualities were left out, and no much larger clone turns up one base away.

TCR beta CDR3 regions were sequenced at survey depth on the immunoSEQ platform. The QIAamp DNA micro kit was used to extract genomic DNA from every cultured and uncultured CD8+ T cell population. The study's processing was this. Samples with fewer than 5,000 productive reads were excluded, resulting in the removal of about 7% of the 75 HIV peptide-stimulated cultures. A MANAFEST web app trimmed sequences to CDR3 and removed nonproductive sequences, CDR3s under 5 amino acids, and those not starting C or ending F/W. Antigen-specific clonotypes had to expand in at least 2 of 3 replicates versus no-peptide control at FDR 0.01, only within one epitope family. A specific clonotype also had to show a frequency at least fivefold higher than in wells stimulated with peptides from other epitope families. The table comes from immuneACCESS by way of TCRdb, which keeps in-frame sequences with V and J called. Part of the clones is missing from these tables; in studies checked, under half for an unresolved V gene and the rest for unknown reasons. V, J and clone size were drawn from that table, and D and trimming were deduced from the DNA. A total of about 95,000 clones appear in this sample, roughly four fifths of them only once. The ten largest make up around 25% of the sample.

V is cut back by 3 bases and J by 6 bases, with 5 bases in the junction unmatched. Inclusive of the bounding cysteine and phenylalanine, the CDR3 is 14 residues long. CDR3 DNA only is kept here, 42 bases in frame from base 1. Taken from the germline V gene, the CDR1 and CDR2 loops are SGHAT and FQNNGV. Sequencing was carried out using uncultured baseline CD8+ T cells from peripheral blood mononuclear cells (PBMCs). The rearrangement combines TRBV11-2 with TRBJ1-1; 9 nucleotides in the junction match TRBD1. The TCR comes from a male donor with HIV. Here the CDR3 is given as CASSFLDRGSEAFF. In nucleotide form, the sequence is TGTGCCAGCAGCTTCTTGGACAGGGGTTCTGAAGCTTTCTTT.